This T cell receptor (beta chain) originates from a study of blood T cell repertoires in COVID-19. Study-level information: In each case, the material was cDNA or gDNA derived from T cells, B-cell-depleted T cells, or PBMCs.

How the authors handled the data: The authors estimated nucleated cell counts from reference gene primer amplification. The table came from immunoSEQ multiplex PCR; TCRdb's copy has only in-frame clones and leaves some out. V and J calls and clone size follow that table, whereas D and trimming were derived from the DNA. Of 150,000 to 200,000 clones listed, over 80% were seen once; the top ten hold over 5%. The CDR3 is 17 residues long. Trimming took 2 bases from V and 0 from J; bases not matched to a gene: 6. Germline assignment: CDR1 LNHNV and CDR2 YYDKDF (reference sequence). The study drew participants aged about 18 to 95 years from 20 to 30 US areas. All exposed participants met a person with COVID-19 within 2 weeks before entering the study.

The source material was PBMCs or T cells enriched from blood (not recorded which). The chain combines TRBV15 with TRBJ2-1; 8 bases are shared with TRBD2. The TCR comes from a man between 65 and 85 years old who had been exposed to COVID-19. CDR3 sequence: CATSRPSSGRSYNEQFF. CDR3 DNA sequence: TGTGCCACCAGCAGACCTTCTAGCGGGCGCTCCTACAATGAGCAGTTCTTC.